This T cell receptor (beta chain) was recorded in a study of glioma-infiltrating T cells after dendritic cell vaccination (dated by TCRdb to the mid-2010s). For the wider study: Of the approximately 15 glioblastoma patients in the cohort, all drawn from Phase I and II dendritic cell vaccination trials, 9 were newly diagnosed and 6 had recurrent disease. Between the early 2000s and the early 2010s, the patients were given dendritic cell vaccination pulsed with autologous tumor lysate. The vaccine was prepared from monocyte-derived dendritic cells that were cultured for approximately seven days with IL-4 and GM-CSF and then pulsed overnight with autologous tumor lysate. Three intradermal dendritic cell vaccine injections were administered to patients at biweekly intervals in the arm below the axilla. In glioblastoma patients vaccinated with dendritic cells, deep sequencing of TCR beta CDR3 regions served to measure the amount of tumor-infiltrating lymphocytes and to compare repertoires between tumor and blood. Survival after dendritic cell vaccination was correlated with TCR sequencing metrics such as TIL content and the overlap between tumor and blood repertoires.

In regard to this clone: Its antigen is currently not known. No much larger clonotype is one base removed from it; base qualities were not supplied.

Taken from cysteine to phenylalanine, the CDR3 has 16 residues. Only the CDR3 DNA stays, 48 bases, in frame from base 1. The trim is 6 bases for V and 1 base for J, with a gap of 18 bases between the germline ends. According to the germline V gene (reference sequence), CDR1 reads MNHEY and CDR2 reads SMNVEV. On the study overall, not on this receptor specifically: Higher estimated pretreatment TIL content predicted longer time to progression and overall survival after dendritic cell vaccination. TCR clonality showed no direct relationship with survival, which suggests that a diverse polyclonal response may be important. The TCR overlap response model with three groups was called speculative and said to need prospective validation. The cohort was small and heterogeneous, with few patients having full blood and tumor sets and even fewer initial-recurrent tumor pairs.

Patients were selected on the basis of adequate residual fresh-frozen tumor tissue and more than two years of available survival data. Molecular status otherwise varied across the glioblastoma patients, but none of them carried an isocitrate dehydrogenase mutation. PBMC were collected before vaccination, two weeks after the third vaccination, and at tumor progression when it occurred. The Qiagen DNeasy Blood extraction Kit was used to extract genomic DNA. The immunoSEQ assay amplified TCRB CDR3 regions from roughly 2 micrograms of genomic DNA, or from all available DNA when less than that amount was available. The multiplex PCR relied on 60 forward primers for TCR V beta segments and 13 reverse primers for J beta segments. To estimate the number of reads per starting template, synthetic control templates were added to each sample at limiting dilution. Sequencing produced 87 bp reads on the Illumina HiSeq System. As for how the authors treated the data: PCR and sequencing errors were removed by merging closely related sequences with a nearest neighbor algorithm. TCR overlap was defined as the percentage of unique tumor TCR beta sequences that were also present in the same patient's peripheral blood. TCRdb holds this immuneACCESS table with in-frame rearrangements only. Some clones are missing; in checked studies, unresolved V genes explain under half, and the rest has no known cause. V and J calls and clone size come straight from that table; D and trimming were deduced from the DNA. In this sample the table shows 45,000 to 55,000 clones, roughly 87% of which occur a single time. The top ten constitute over 9.5% of the sample.

This receptor was taken from a human donor with glioblastoma. The rearrangement combines TRBV27 with TRBJ1-1; matching of 6 bases hints at TRBD1 as the D gene. This material consisted of blood, taken before dendritic cell vaccination. The nucleotide sequence reads TGTGCCAGCAGGAAATTGGGACAACTCGCGAACACTGAAGCTTTCTTT. Translated, this gives CASRKLGQLANTEAFF.